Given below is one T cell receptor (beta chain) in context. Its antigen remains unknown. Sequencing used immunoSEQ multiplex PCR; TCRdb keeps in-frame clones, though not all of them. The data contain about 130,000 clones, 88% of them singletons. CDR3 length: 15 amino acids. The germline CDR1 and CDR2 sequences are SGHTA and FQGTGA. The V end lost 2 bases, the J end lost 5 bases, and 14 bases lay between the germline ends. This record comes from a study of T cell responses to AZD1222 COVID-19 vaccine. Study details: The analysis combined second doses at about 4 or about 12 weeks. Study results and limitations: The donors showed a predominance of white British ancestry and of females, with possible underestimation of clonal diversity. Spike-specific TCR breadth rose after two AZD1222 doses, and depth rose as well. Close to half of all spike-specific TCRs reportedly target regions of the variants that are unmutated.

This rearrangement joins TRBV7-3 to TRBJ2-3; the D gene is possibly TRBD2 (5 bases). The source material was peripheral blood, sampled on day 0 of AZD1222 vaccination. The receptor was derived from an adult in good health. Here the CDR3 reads CASSLEGAPQDTQYF. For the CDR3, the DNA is TGTGCCAGCAGCTTAGAGGGAGCCCCTCAAGATACGCAGTATTTT.